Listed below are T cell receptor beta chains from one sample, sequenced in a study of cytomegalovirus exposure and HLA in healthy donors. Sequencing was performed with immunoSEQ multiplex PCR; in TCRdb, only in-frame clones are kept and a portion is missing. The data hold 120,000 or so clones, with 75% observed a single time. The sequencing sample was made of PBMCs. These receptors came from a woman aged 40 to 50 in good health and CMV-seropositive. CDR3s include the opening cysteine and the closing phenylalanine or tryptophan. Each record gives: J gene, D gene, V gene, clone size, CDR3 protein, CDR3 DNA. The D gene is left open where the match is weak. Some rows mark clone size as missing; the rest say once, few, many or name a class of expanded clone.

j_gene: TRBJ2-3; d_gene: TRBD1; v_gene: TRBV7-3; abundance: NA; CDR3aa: CASSRDRELRYTQYF; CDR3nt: TGTGCCAGCAGCCGGGACAGGGAGTTAAGGTATACGCAGTATTTT
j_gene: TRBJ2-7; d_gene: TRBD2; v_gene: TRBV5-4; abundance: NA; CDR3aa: CASSLLAGGPGEQYF; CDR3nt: TGTGCCAGCAGCTTACTAGCGGGAGGGCCTGGGGAGCAGTACTTC
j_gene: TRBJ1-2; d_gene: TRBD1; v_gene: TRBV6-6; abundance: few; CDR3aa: CASSDGQGFLDGYTF; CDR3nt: TGTGCCAGCAGCGATGGACAGGGCTTTTTGGATGGCTACACCTTC
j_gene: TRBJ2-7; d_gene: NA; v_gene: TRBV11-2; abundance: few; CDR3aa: CASSLTPTYEQYF; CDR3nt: TGTGCCAGCAGCTTGACACCTACCTACGAGCAGTACTTC
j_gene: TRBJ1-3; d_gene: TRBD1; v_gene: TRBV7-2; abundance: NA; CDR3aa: CASSLSGGPGNTIYF; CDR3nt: TGTGCCAGCAGCTTATCAGGGGGGCCTGGAAACACCATATATTTT
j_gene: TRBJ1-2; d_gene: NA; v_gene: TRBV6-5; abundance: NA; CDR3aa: CASSYRGAKLNYGYTF; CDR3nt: TGTGCCAGCAGTTACAGGGGCGCAAAGCTTAACTATGGCTACACCTTC
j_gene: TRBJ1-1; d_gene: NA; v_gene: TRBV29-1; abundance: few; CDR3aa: CSVYTSTEAFF; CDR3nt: TGCAGCGTGTACACAAGCACTGAAGCTTTCTTT
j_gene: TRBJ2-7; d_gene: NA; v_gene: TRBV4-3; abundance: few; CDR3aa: CASSQGLQGMAYEQYF; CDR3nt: TGCGCCAGCAGCCAAGGGTTGCAGGGTATGGCCTACGAGCAGTACTTC
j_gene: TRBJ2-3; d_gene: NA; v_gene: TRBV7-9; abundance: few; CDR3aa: CASSQSGLSTDTQYF; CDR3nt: TGTGCCAGCAGCCAGTCAGGACTCAGCACAGATACGCAGTATTTT
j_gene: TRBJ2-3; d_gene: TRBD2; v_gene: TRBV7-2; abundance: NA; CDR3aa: CASSLIAGGPEYF; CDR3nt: TGTGCCAGCAGCCTCATAGCGGGGGGGCCGGAGTATTTT
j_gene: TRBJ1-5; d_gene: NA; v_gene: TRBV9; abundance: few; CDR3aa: CASSVGRVGQPQHF; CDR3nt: TGTGCCAGCAGCGTAGGCCGGGTAGGTCAGCCCCAGCATTTT
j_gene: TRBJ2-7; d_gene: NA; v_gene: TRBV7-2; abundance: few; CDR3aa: CASSLKGLTYEQYF; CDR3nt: TGTGCCAGCAGCTTAAAGGGGTTGACCTACGAGCAGTACTTC
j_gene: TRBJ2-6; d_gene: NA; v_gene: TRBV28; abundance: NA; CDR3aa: CATHTTGLSGANVLTF; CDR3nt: TGTGCCACCCACACGACAGGCCTCTCTGGGGCCAACGTCCTGACTTTC
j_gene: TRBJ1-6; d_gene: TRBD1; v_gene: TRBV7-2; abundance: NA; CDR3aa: CASSPDRGINSPLHF; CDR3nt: TGTGCCAGCAGCCCGGACAGGGGGATTAATTCACCCCTCCACTTT
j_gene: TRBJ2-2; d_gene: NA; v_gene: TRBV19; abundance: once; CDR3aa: CASSILTGNTGELFF; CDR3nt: TGTGCCAGTAGTATACTAACAGGGAACACCGGGGAGCTGTTTTTT
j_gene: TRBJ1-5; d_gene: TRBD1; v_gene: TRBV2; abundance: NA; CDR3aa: CASSGTGDRGFNQPQHF; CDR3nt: TGTGCCAGCAGTGGGACAGGGGATAGAGGCTTTAATCAGCCCCAGCATTTT
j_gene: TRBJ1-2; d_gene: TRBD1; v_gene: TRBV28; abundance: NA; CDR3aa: CASSSNTRDSVYGYTF; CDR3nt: TGTGCCAGCAGCTCCAATACCCGGGACAGTGTCTATGGCTACACCTTC
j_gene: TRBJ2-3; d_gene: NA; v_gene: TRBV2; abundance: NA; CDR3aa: CASCRGQTTDTQYF; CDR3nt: TGTGCCAGCTGTCGAGGACAGACCACAGATACGCAGTATTTT
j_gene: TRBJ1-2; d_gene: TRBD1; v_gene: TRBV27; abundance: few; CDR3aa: CASSSSGTGGGYTF; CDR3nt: TGTGCCAGCAGTTCATCCGGGACAGGGGGTGGCTACACCTTC
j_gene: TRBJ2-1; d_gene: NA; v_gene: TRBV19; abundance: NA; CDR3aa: CASTLTRSSYNEQFF; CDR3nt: TGTGCCAGTACTCTAACTAGGAGCTCCTACAATGAGCAGTTCTTC
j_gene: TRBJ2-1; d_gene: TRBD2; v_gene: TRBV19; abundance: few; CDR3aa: CASSIVGAGGDNEQFF; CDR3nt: TGTGCCAGTAGTATAGTCGGAGCGGGGGGGGACAATGAGCAGTTCTTC
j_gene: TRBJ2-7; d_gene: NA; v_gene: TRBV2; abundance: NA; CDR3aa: CASSELEAYEQYF; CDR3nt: TGTGCCAGCAGTGAATTGGAGGCATACGAGCAGTACTTC
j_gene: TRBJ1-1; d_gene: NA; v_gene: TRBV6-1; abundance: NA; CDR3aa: CASSEPRRGTFF; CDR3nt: TGTGCCAGCAGTGAACCGCGGCGAGGGACTTTCTTT
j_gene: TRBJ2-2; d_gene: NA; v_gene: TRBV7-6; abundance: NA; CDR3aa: CASSIISGTGELFF; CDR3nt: TGTGCCAGCAGCATAATATCCGGGACCGGGGAGCTGTTTTTT
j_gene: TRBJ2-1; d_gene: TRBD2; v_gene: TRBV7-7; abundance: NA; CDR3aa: CASSLTGTSVLNEQFF; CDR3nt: TGTGCTAGCAGCTTAACCGGGACTAGCGTTTTGAATGAGCAGTTCTTC
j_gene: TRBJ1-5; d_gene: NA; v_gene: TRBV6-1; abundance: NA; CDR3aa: CASSERENQPQHF; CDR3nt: TGTGCCAGCAGTGAAAGGGAGAATCAGCCCCAGCATTTT
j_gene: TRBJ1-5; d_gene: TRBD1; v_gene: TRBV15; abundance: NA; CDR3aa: CATSVDRGNQPQHF; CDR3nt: TGTGCCACCAGCGTCGACAGGGGGAATCAGCCCCAGCATTTT
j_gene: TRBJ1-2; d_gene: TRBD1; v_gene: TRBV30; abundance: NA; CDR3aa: CAWSGAGGNNYGYTF; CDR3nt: TGTGCCTGGAGTGGGGCAGGGGGTAATAACTATGGCTACACCTTC
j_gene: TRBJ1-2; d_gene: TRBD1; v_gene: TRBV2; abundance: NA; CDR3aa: CASDNTGTDNYGYTF; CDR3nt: TGTGCCAGCGATAACACCGGGACAGATAACTATGGCTACACCTTC
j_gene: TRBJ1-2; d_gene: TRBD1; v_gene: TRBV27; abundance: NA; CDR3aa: CASSEDRVPANYGYTF; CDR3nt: TGTGCCAGCAGCGAAGACAGGGTCCCCGCTAACTATGGCTACACCTTC
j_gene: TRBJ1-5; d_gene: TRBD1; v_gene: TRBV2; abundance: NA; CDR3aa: CASSREGQGMGQPQHF; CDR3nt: TGTGCCAGCAGTCGAGAGGGACAGGGGATGGGACAGCCCCAGCATTTT
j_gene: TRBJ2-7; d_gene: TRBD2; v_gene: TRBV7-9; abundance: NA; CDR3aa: CASSLGLAGSYEQYF; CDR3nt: TGTGCCAGCAGCTTAGGACTAGCGGGATCTTACGAGCAGTACTTC
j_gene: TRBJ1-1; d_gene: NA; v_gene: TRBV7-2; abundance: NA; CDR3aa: CASTLGVNTEAFF; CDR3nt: TGTGCCAGCACCCTGGGAGTGAACACTGAAGCTTTCTTT
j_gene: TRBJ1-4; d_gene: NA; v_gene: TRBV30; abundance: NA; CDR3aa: CACRRWRSDATNEKLFF; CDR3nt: TGTGCCTGCCGGAGATGGCGATCGGATGCCACTAATGAAAAACTGTTTTTT
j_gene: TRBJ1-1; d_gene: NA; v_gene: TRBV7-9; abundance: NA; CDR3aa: CASRLVEEAFF; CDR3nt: TGTGCCAGCCGCTTAGTGGAGGAAGCTTTCTTT
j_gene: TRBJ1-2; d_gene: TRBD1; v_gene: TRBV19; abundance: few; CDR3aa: CASSIAGGLHYGYTF; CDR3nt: TGTGCCAGTAGTATAGCAGGGGGTCTGCACTATGGCTACACCTTC
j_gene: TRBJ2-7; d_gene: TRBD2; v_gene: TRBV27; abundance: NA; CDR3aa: CASSLWGGTYEQYF; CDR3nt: TGTGCCAGCAGTTTATGGGGGGGAACCTACGAGCAGTACTTC
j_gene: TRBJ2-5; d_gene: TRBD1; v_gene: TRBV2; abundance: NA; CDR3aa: CASRVGTGRETQYF; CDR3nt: TGTGCCAGCAGGGTAGGGACAGGGAGAGAGACCCAGTACTTC
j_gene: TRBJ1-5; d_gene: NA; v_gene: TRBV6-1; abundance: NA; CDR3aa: CASSESFDQPQHF; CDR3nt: TGTGCCAGCAGTGAATCCTTCGATCAGCCCCAGCATTTT
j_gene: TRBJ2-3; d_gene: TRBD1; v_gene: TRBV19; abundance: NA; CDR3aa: CASGTGTDTQYF; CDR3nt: TGTGCCAGCGGGACAGGGACAGATACGCAGTATTTT
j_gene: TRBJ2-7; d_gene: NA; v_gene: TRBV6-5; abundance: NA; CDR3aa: CASSRRRAPSYEQYF; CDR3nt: TGTGCCAGCAGTCGAAGGAGAGCCCCCTCCTACGAGCAGTACTTC
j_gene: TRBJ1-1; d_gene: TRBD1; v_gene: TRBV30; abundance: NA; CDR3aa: CAKDRSGTEAFF; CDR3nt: TGTGCCAAGGACAGGTCCGGAACTGAAGCTTTCTTT
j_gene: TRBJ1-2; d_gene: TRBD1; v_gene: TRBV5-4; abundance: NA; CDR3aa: CASSLPGQGLNYGYTF; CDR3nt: TGTGCCAGCAGCTTACCAGGACAGGGGCTTAACTATGGCTACACCTTC
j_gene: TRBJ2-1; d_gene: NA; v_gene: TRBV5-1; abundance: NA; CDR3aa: CASSSNAHRGGNNEQFF; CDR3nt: TGCGCCAGCAGCTCAAACGCCCACAGGGGGGGGAACAATGAGCAGTTCTTC
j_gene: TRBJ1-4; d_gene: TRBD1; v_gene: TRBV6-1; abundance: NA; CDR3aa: CASSPGQGNEKLFF; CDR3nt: TGTGCCAGCAGTCCGGGACAGGGAAATGAAAAACTGTTTTTT
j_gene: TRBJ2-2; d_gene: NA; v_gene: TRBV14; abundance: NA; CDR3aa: CASSRDIDTGELFF; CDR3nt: TGTGCCAGCAGCCGGGACATCGACACCGGGGAGCTGTTTTTT
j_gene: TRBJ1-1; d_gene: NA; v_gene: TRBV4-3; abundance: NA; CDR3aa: CASTSDRTYMNTEAFF; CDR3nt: TGCGCCAGCACTTCGGACAGAACTTACATGAACACTGAAGCTTTCTTT
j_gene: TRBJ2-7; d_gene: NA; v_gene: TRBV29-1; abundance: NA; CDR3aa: CSGRDGAYEQYF; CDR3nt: TGCAGCGGGAGGGACGGTGCCTACGAGCAGTACTTC